The 6 T cell receptor beta chains reported below all come from one sample, sequenced in a study of cytomegalovirus exposure and HLA in healthy donors. Vbeta (60) and Jbeta (13) primers were used in the PCR. Clones were read by immunoSEQ multiplex PCR, and TCRdb kept only the in-frame ones, dropping some. The sample contains fewer than 200,000 clones, roughly 74% of which appear only once. The specimen was PBMCs. The receptors were gathered from a female donor in good health and CMV-seronegative.

The CDR3 loop is CASSIEASVYEQYF. Written as DNA, the CDR3 is TGTGCCAGTAGTATAGAAGCTAGCGTATACGAGCAGTACTTC. This chain joins TRBV19 and TRBJ2-7; possibly TRBD2 for D (6 bases). Deletions cut 0 bases from V and 4 bases from J, with 10 bases between. Germline V CDR1 and CDR2: LNHDA, SQIVND (reference sequence). This CDR3 has 14 residues.

This sequence joins TRBV18 and TRBJ2-1; D gene ambiguous. Per the germline V gene, CDR1 is KGHSH and CDR2 is LQKENI. The CDR3 length is 13 residues. Trimming took 3 bases from V and 6 from J, leaving 9 bases between them. CDR3 protein: CASSPARLNEQFF. CDR3 coding DNA: TGTGCCAGCTCACCTGCCAGACTCAATGAGCAGTTCTTC.

The V call is TRBV9, the J call TRBJ2-5; tentatively, D is TRBD1 (6 bases). The germline CDR1 and CDR2 sequences are SGDLS and YYNGEE. The CDR3 sequence is 16 residues long. V was pared by 2 bases and J by 1 base, with 15 bases between. The CDR3, as DNA: TGTGCCAGCAGCGTGGCTCCCGGACAGCCCCAAGAGACCCAGTACTTC. The encoded protein is CASSVAPGQPQETQYF.

This chain connects TRBV29-1 to TRBJ1-3; the D is unclear. CDR3 length: 13 amino acids. V dropped 1 base and J dropped 5 bases, with 9 bases sitting between them. Germline CDR1 is SQVTM and CDR2 is ANQGSEA. CDR3 sequence reads: CSVEGQQRNTIYF. CDR3 sequence (DNA): TGCAGCGTTGAAGGGCAACAGAGAAACACCATATATTTT.

This sequence joins TRBV5-5 and TRBJ1-1; D call uncertain. The CDR3 runs to 13 residues. The germline V and J ends were trimmed by 2 bases and 3 bases, with 8 bases remaining between them. The germline V gene has CDR1 SGHKS and CDR2 YYEKEE (reference sequence). The CDR3 region is CASSFGAYTEAFF. The CDR3 region has the DNA TGTGCCAGCAGCTTCGGAGCCTACACTGAAGCTTTCTTT.

In DNA, the CDR3 is TGTGCCAGCAGCTTAGGTTCCAGAGGACAGGGGTTTAGAGATACGCAGTATTTT. It specifies CASSLGSRGQGFRDTQYF. This chain joins TRBV11-3 and TRBJ2-3; TRBD1 matches 9 bases. The J segment lost 5 bases and the V segment lost 1 base, leaving 13 bases of the junction unmatched. The CDR3 consists of 18 residues. CDR1 is SGHNT and CDR2 is YENEEA in the germline V gene. Drawing the rest from reference TRBV11-3 and TRBJ2-3, the complete variable domain is EAGVVQSPRYKIIEKKQPVAFWCNPISGHNTLYWYLQNLGQGPELLIRYENEEAVDDSQLPKDRFSAERLKGVDSTLKIQPAELGDSAVYLCASSLGSRGQGFRDTQYFGPGTRLTVL.